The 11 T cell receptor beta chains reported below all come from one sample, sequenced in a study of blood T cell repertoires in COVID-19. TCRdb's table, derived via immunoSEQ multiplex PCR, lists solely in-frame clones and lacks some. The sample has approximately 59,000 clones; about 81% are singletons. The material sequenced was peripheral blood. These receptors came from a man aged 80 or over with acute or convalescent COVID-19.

This CDR3 reads CASSQGQGGMTNTEAFF. The CDR3 bases are TGTGCCAGCAGCCAAGGACAGGGAGGCATGACTAACACTGAAGCTTTCTTT. This sequence joins TRBV14 and TRBJ1-1; 7 bases match TRBD1. The CDR3 sequence is 17 residues long. From germline, CDR1 is SGHDN and CDR2 FVKESK. J gave up 2 bases and V 1 base, and 10 bases lay outside the gene matches. Combining the CDR3 with reference TRBV14 and TRBJ1-1 gives the whole variable domain EAGVTQFPSHSVIEKGQTVTLRCDPISGHDNLYWYRRVMGKEIKFLLHFVKESKQDESGMPNNRFLAERTGGTYSTLKVQPAELEDSGVYFCASSQGQGGMTNTEAFFGQGTRLTVV.

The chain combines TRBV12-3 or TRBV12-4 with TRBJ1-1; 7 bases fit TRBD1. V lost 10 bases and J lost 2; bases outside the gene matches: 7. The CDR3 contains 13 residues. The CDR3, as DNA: TGTGCCAACCGAAGACAGGGTAACACTGAAGCTTTCTTT. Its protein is CANRRQGNTEAFF.

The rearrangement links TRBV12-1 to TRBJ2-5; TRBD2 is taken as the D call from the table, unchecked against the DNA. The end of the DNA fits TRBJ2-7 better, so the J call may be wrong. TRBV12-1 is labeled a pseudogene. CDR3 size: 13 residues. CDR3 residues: CASRLARAYEQYF. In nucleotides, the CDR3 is TGTGCCAGCAGACTAGCGCGGGCCTACGAGCAGTACTTC.

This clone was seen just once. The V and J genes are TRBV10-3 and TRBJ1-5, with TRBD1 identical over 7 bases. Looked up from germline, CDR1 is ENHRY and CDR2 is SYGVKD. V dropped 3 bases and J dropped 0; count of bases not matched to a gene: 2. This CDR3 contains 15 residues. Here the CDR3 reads CAISEGTVSNQPQHF. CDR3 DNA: TGTGCCATCAGTGAAGGGACAGTTAGCAATCAGCCCCAGCATTTT.

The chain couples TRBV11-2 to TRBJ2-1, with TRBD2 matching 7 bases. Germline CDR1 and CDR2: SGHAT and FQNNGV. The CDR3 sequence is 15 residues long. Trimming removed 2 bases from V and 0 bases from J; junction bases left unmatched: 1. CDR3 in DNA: TGTGCCAGCAGCTTACGGGGGGACTCCTACAATGAGCAGTTCTTC. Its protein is CASSLRGDSYNEQFF. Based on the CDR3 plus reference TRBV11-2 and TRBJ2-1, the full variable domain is EAGVAQSPRYKIIEKRQSVAFWCNPISGHATLYWYQQILGQGPKLLIQFQNNGVVDDSQLPKDRFSAERLKGVDSTLKIQPAKLEDSAVYLCASSLRGDSYNEQFFGPGTRLTVL.

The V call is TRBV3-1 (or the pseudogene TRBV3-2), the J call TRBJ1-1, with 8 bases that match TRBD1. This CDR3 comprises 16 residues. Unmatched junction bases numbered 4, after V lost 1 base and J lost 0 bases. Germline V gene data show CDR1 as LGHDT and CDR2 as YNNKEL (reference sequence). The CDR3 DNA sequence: TGTGCCAGCAGCCAAGTGGCAGGGGGCCTGAACACTGAAGCTTTCTTT. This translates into CASSQVAGGLNTEAFF.

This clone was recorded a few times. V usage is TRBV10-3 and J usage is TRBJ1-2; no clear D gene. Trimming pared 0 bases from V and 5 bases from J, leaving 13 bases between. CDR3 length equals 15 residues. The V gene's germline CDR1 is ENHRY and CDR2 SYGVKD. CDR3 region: CAISESPGIKYGYTF. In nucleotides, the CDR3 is TGTGCCATCAGTGAGTCGCCGGGAATCAAGTATGGCTACACCTTC.

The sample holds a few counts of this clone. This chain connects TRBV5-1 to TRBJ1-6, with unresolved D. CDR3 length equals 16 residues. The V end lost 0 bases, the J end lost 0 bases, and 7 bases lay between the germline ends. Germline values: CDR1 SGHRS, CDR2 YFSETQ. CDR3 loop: CASSLALLSYNSPLHF. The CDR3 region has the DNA TGCGCCAGCAGCTTGGCTCTTCTCTCCTATAATTCACCCCTCCACTTT.

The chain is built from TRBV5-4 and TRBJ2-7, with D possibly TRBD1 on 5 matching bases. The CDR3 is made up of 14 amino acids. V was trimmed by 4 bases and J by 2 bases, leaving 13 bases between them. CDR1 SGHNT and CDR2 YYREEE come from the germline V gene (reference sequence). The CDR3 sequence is CASSPGQGAYEQYF. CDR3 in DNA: TGTGCCAGCAGCCCAGGACAAGGGGCCTACGAGCAGTACTTC.

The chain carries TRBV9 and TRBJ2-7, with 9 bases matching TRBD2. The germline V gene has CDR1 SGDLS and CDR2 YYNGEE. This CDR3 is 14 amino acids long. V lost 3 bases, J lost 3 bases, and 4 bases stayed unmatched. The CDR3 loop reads CASSAGREGYEQYF. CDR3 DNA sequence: TGTGCCAGCAGCGCGGGGCGGGAGGGCTACGAGCAGTACTTC.

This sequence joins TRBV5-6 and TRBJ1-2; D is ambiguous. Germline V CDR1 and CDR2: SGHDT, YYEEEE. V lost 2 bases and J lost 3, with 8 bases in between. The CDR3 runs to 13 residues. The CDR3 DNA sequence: TGTGCCAGCAGCTTCGAGGTTCACTATGGCTACACCTTC. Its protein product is CASSFEVHYGYTF.